This T cell receptor (beta chain) was sequenced during a study of blood T cell repertoires in COVID-19. Study summary: Spain, Italy and the United States supplied samples that represented acute and convalescent COVID-19.

Under the authors' procedure: Amplification with reference gene primers provided the estimates of nucleated cell counts. The repertoire was sequenced with immunoSEQ multiplex PCR; TCRdb's copy has only in-frame clones and lacks some. Clone size and V and J calls were adopted from that table, with D and trimming inferred from the DNA. This sample has roughly 190,000 clones, with 88% found just once. A few counts support this clone. Germline CDR1 is MNHNY and CDR2 is SVGAGI (reference sequence). CDR3 length: 14 residues. J gave up 7 bases and V 6 bases, and 6 bases lay outside the gene matches. The clonotype comes from a human donor in a cohort sampled during active COVID-19. The sample comprised peripheral blood. The chain employs TRBV6-6 and TRBJ1-6, with 7 bases that match TRBD1. The CDR3, as DNA: TGTGCCAGCAGATCCCCGGGACAGAATTCACCCCTCCACTTT. Translating gives CASRSPGQNSPLHF.